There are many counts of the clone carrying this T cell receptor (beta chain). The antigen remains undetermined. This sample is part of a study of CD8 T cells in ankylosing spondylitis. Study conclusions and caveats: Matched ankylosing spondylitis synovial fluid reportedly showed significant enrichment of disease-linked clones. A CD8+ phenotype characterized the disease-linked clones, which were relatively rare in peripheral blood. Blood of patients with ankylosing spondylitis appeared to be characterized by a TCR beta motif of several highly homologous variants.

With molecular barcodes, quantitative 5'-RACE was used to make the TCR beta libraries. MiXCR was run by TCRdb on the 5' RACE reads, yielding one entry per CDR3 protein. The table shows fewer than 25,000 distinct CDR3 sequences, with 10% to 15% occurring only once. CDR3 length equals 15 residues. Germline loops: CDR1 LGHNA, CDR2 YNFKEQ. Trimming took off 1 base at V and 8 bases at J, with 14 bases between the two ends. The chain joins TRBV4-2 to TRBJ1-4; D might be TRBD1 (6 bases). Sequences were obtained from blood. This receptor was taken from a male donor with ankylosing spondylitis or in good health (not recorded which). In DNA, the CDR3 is TGTGCCAGCAGCCAAGGGGGGGCAACGGGCGAAAAACTGTTTTTT. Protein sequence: CASSQGGATGEKLFF.